This TCR beta chain was sequenced during a study of CD8+ T cells in alopecia areata (dated by TCRdb to about 2018). Turning to the overall study: The treated patients, all with moderate-to-severe alopecia areata, were enrolled in an open-label pilot trial of oral tofacitinib given at 5 to 10 mg twice daily. The RNA source kit depended on sample type: the PAXgene miRNA kit for fixed scalp, the miRNeasy kit for PBMCs, and the RNeasy kit for mouse skin. Biopsies were taken from tofacitinib-treated patients at baseline and again at 4 and 24 weeks into treatment, and several of those patients also had a later scalp biopsy. TCRbeta CDR3 regions were amplified by immunoSEQ multiplex PCR using 35 Vbeta forward and 13 Jbeta reverse primers. Human TCRbeta sequencing covered scalp tissue and sorted CD4+ and CD8+ peripheral blood T cells from patchy and totalis/universalis alopecia areata patients and healthy controls. Tofacitinib was administered for 6 to 18 months, and 6 months of follow-up off drug were then conducted to assess delayed response and recurrence. The study used high-throughput TCRbeta sequencing to examine T cell clonal expansion in alopecia areata, in both the C3H/HeJ mouse model and human patients. Clonality in the scalp was compared among normal scalp (n=4), patchy alopecia areata scalp (n=8), and alopecia totalis/universalis scalp (n=8). On the study overall, not on this receptor specifically: Resident alphabeta T cells in normal human skin are also sequenced, complicating scalp TCR repertoire analysis, unlike mouse skin dominated by gammadelta T cells. Lesional scalp, especially in alopecia totalis/universalis, showed higher clonality and more expanded CD8+ clones than normal scalp, suggesting antigenic drive. Shared TCR sequences between patients were less evident than in mice, which may be partly attributable to HLA diversity in the patient population.

From alopecia areata patients, peripheral blood was collected along with lesional scalp punch biopsies. PBMCs were isolated by density centrifugation and stained for CD3, CD4 and CD8, and CD4+ and CD8+ T cells were sorted on a FACSAria. Library preparation employed the immunoSEQ multiplex PCR assay. RNA was extracted from all samples and reverse transcribed into cDNA as template for TCR sequencing. First-strand cDNA was synthesized using SuperScript III with a 2:1 mix of oligo-dT and random hexamers. Amplification bias was assessed with a synthetic immune receptor repertoire, and residual bias was removed computationally. As for how the authors treated the data: Raw reads were preprocessed to remove errors, and CDR3 was defined according to IMGT conventions as the region from the conserved cysteine to phenylalanine. Clonality was calculated as 1 minus Shannon entropy normalized by log2 of the number of productive unique TCRs. Whether scalp clones were CD4 or CD8 was inferred by matching scalp TCRbeta sequences against CD4 and CD8 repertoires sorted from blood. The immuneACCESS repertoire file appears here via TCRdb, limited to in-frame rearrangements. These files lack a portion of the clones; in checked studies, under half of the deficit traces to unresolved V genes, and the cause of the others is not known. The V and J calls and clone size come from that table; D and trimming were worked out from the DNA. This sample gives 120,000 to 150,000 clones in total; 47% of them show up just once. Of the sample, approximately 6.8% is held by the ten largest clones.

The germline V gene encodes CDR1 SQVTM and CDR2 ANQGSEA. The CDR3 covers 13 residues, taking in both the cysteine and the phenylalanine. Of all the DNA, just the CDR3 is kept, 39 bases in frame from base 1. V is pared back by 6 bases and J by 5 bases, with 14 bases lying between the germline termini. On this clone: It has no known antigen specificity. Per-nucleotide qualities are absent, and no much larger clonotype sits a single base away.

The rearrangement combines TRBV29-1 with TRBJ1-5, with TRBD1 as a weak D call on 5 bases. Sequenced input: CD4+ T cells sorted from blood. The receptor was derived from a human donor with alopecia areata. The base sequence is TGCAGCGTAGGAGGGGCGCAAGATCAGCCCCAGCATTTT. It codes for CSVGGAQDQPQHF.